Below are 28 T cell receptor beta chains sequenced from a single sample in a study of identical twins. From the 5' RACE reads, TCRdb called clonotypes with MiXCR, one entry per CDR3 protein. The sample lists around 960,000 distinct CDR3 sequences, 9% to 15% occurring once. These same data were also listed under a study on yellow fever vaccine responses in identical twins.

The sample consisted of PBMCs. The receptors were gathered from a woman aged 18-29 years in good health.

The chain couples TRBV10-3 to TRBJ1-1, with a possible D match to TRBD1 (5 bases). Germline V CDR1 and CDR2: ENHRY, SYGVKD. Trimming shortened V by 6 bases and J by 3 bases, and 20 bases separated the two germline ends. The CDR3 extends over 16 amino acids. CDR3 region: CAISDRTLLGDTEAFF. Here the CDR3 DNA reads TGTGCCATCAGCGATCGGACCCTACTAGGGGACACTGAAGCTTTCTTT.

This sequence joins TRBV29-1 and TRBJ2-1, with no clear D. CDR1 and CDR2 from the germline V gene are SQVTM and ANQGSEA. Trimming removed 6 bases from V and 12 bases from J, with 18 bases in between. The CDR3 is 12 residues long. CDR3 protein: CSVGLLEKMQFF. CDR3 nucleotide sequence: TGCAGCGTGGGGTTGTTGGAAAAAATGCAGTTCTTC.

There are many counts of this clonotype. The rearrangement joins TRBV12-3 or TRBV12-4 to TRBJ1-2; unclear D gene. Trimming shortened V by 3 bases and J by 5 bases, and 10 bases separated the two germline ends. This CDR3 is 13 amino acids long. The CDR3 loop is CASSFSVTYGYTF. CDR3 DNA sequence: TGTGCCAGCAGTTTCTCCGTCACATATGGCTACACCTTC.

This sequence joins TRBV24-1 and TRBJ2-1, with 10 bases that match TRBD1. Germline CDR1 reads KGHDR; CDR2 reads SFDVKD. Germline trimming cut 7 bases from V and 7 bases from J; bases unmatched to any gene: 3. This CDR3 region has 13 residues. The CDR3 region is CATRGQGWNEQFF. In nucleotides, the CDR3 is TGTGCCACCAGGGGACAGGGGTGGAATGAGCAGTTCTTC.

This clonotype was recorded at least ten times. The DNA of the CDR3 is TGCAGTGCCGGGGGCGAAAGAACAAACAATGAGCAGTTCTTC. Protein product: CSAGGERTNNEQFF. The chain uses TRBV20-1 and TRBJ2-1; either TRBD1 or TRBD2 may supply D (6 bases each). The germline V gene has CDR1 DFQATT and CDR2 SNEGSKA (reference sequence). V was trimmed by 6 bases and J by 5 bases, leaving 17 bases between them. CDR3 length equals 14 residues.

This chain uses TRBV7-9 with TRBJ2-2, with D unresolved. The CDR3 is made up of 15 amino acids. V was cut by 3 bases and J by 0 bases, with 8 bases left in between. Germline V gives CDR1 SEHNR, CDR2 FQNEAQ (reference sequence). The CDR3 DNA is TGTGCCAGCAGCTTTGTAAGCGCGAACACCGGGGAGCTGTTTTTT. This gives the protein CASSFVSANTGELFF.

This clonotype was observed a handful of times. The DNA of the CDR3 is TGTGCCAGCAGCCGACAGGGCAACATGAACACTGAAGCTTTCTTT. It specifies CASSRQGNMNTEAFF. The V call is TRBV7-9, the J call TRBJ1-1, with 7 bases aligning to TRBD1. The V and J ends lost 5 bases and 0 bases, in that order; junction bases with no gene match: 6. Germline values: CDR1 SEHNR, CDR2 FQNEAQ (reference sequence). The CDR3 is made up of 15 amino acids.

There are a few counts of this clonotype. V and J are TRBV10-3 and TRBJ1-1, with unresolved D. The V and J ends lost 7 bases and 0 bases respectively, with 12 bases between them. This CDR3 is 14 amino acids long. Germline values: CDR1 ENHRY, CDR2 SYGVKD. For the CDR3, the DNA is TGTGCCATCACGACGGACGAATTGAACACTGAAGCTTTCTTT. Amino acids: CAITTDELNTEAFF.

In the case of this clonotype: A much bigger clone sits one base away, suggesting this may be a read error. The chain employs TRBV29-1 and TRBJ2-1; D is perhaps TRBD1 or TRBD2 (7 bases each). This CDR3 has 18 residues. Germline loops: CDR1 SQVTM, CDR2 ANQGSEA. CDR3 nucleotides: TGCAGCGCCGAGGGTCAGGGGGGATTAGCGGGTTCCTACAATGAGCAGTCCTTC. This encodes CSAEGQGGLAGSYNEQSF.

This clonotype was counted between two and nine times. V is TRBV20-1 and J is TRBJ2-1, with 9 bases aligning to TRBD2. The CDR3 totals 15 residues. CDR1 and CDR2 from the germline V gene are DFQATT and SNEGSKA (reference sequence). V was pared by 3 bases and J by 3 bases, with 6 bases of the junction left unmatched. This chain's CDR3 is CSARRLAALYNEQFF. DNA for the CDR3: TGCAGTGCTAGGCGACTAGCGGCGCTCTACAATGAGCAGTTCTTC.

The chain is built from TRBV29-1 and TRBJ2-6; possibly TRBD1 or TRBD2 for D (6 bases each). The V end lost 3 bases, the J end lost 0 bases, and 15 bases lay between the germline ends. CDR3 length equals 17 residues. In germline, CDR1 is SQVTM, CDR2 ANQGSEA. The CDR3 spells CSVETGGGSSGANVLTF. The CDR3 region has the DNA TGCAGCGTTGAGACCGGAGGGGGTTCCTCTGGGGCCAACGTCCTGACTTTC.

This clonotype has just a few counts. This sequence joins TRBV29-1 and TRBJ2-7; TRBD1 is a possible D gene (6 bases). The CDR3 is 13 amino acids. Looked up from germline, CDR1 is SQVTM and CDR2 is ANQGSEA. The germline V and J ends were trimmed by 6 bases and 3 bases, with 15 bases remaining between them. CDR3 DNA: TGCAGCGTCGAAATAACGGACAGCTACGAGCAGTACTTC. Protein sequence: CSVEITDSYEQYF.

This clonotype was seen at least ten times. This chain uses TRBV28 with TRBJ1-2; no firm D call. V gave up 6 bases and J gave up 4 bases, with 9 bases separating them. Germline V CDR1 and CDR2: MDHEN, SYDVKM. The CDR3 contains 12 residues. DNA of the CDR3: TGTGCCAGCAGCAACCTTGGCTATGGCTACACCTTC. This translates into CASSNLGYGYTF.

This clonotype came up many times. V gene TRBV7-9 combines with J gene TRBJ1-1; possibly TRBD1 for D (5 bases). The V end lost 5 bases, the J end lost 6 bases, and 10 bases lay between the germline ends. CDR1 SEHNR and CDR2 FQNEAQ come from the germline V gene (reference sequence). CDR3 length equals 12 residues. CDR3 residues: CASSPQGAEAFF. The CDR3 nucleotides read TGTGCCAGCAGCCCCCAAGGGGCTGAAGCTTTCTTT. Supplemented by reference TRBV7-9 and TRBJ1-1, the full variable domain reads DTGVSQNPRHKITKRGQNVTFRCDPISEHNRLYWYRQTLGQGPEFLTYFQNEAQLEKSRLLSDRFSAERPKGSFSTLEIQRTEQGDSAMYLCASSPQGAEAFFGQGTRLTVV.

The rearrangement uses TRBV5-5 and TRBJ2-4; TRBD1 might be the D (6 bases). Germline CDR1 and CDR2: SGHKS and YYEKEE (reference sequence). The V end was cut by 1 base, the J end by 5 bases, with 7 bases between. The CDR3 is 13 residues long. CDR3 sequence: CASSLTGQNIQYF. The CDR3 nucleotides are TGTGCCAGCAGCTTGACAGGGCAAAACATTCAGTACTTC.

This clonotype was detected ten times or more. The V and J genes are TRBV5-6 and TRBJ2-1; 12 positions match TRBD2. The CDR3 has 15 residues. J lost 3 bases, V lost 5 bases, and 3 bases had no gene match. CDR1 and CDR2 from the germline V gene are SGHDT and YYEEEE. In DNA form, the CDR3 reads TGTGCCAGCAGTACGGGACTAGCGGGCTACAATGAGCAGTTCTTC. Amino acids: CASSTGLAGYNEQFF.

This clonotype was observed many times. The gene calls are TRBV24-1 and TRBJ1-5; no definite D call. The V gene lost 3 bases and the J gene lost 5 bases, with 13 bases spanning the gap. The length of the CDR3 is 15 residues. CDR1 KGHDR and CDR2 SFDVKD come from the germline V gene. CDR3 nucleotides: TGTGCCACCAGTGATCCCCCCGAGTGGGATCAGCCCCAGCATTTT. Translating gives CATSDPPEWDQPQHF.

The rearrangement joins TRBV3-1 to TRBJ1-4; 10 nucleotides line up with TRBD1. Looked up from germline, CDR1 is LGHDT and CDR2 is YNNKEL (reference sequence). With 4 bases clipped from V and 8 bases from J, the junction kept 10 bases outside the gene matches. The CDR3 is 16 residues long. CDR3 amino acids: CASSLKPGQGTEKLFF. CDR3 coding DNA: TGTGCCAGCAGCCTAAAGCCGGGACAGGGGACGGAAAAACTGTTTTTT.

Only a few counts were recorded for this clonotype. The rearrangement uses TRBV27 and TRBJ2-6, with 7 bases matching TRBD2. The CDR3 totals 17 residues. Germline V CDR1 and CDR2: MNHEY, SMNVEV (reference sequence). The J segment lost 0 bases and the V segment lost 4 bases, leaving 6 bases of the junction unmatched. The CDR3 spells CASSSRAGFSGANVLTF. The DNA for the CDR3 is TGTGCCAGCAGTTCTCGAGCGGGGTTCTCTGGGGCCAACGTCCTGACTTTC.

The V call is TRBV7-8, the J call TRBJ2-5; 7 positions match TRBD2. Per the germline V gene, CDR1 is SGHVS and CDR2 is FQNEAQ. The CDR3 totals 16 residues. The junction had 11 bases not matched to a gene; V was cut back by 6 bases and J by 1 base. Here the CDR3 reads CASRQATAGPQETQYF. The CDR3 DNA sequence: TGTGCCAGCAGGCAAGCAACAGCGGGACCCCAAGAGACCCAGTACTTC.

In its sample, this clonotype was seen many times. The chain couples TRBV29-1 to TRBJ2-5; 10 nucleotides agree with TRBD2. Germline V lookup: CDR1 SQVTM, CDR2 ANQGSEA. The CDR3 runs to 13 residues. With V trimmed by 6 bases and J by 7 bases, 8 bases remained unmatched. CDR3 in DNA: TGCAGCGTCCTAGAAAGCGGGGGGGGGACCCAGTACTTC. Translation gives CSVLESGGGTQYF.

The chain's CDR3 is CASSPRRVYNEIEQFF. CDR3 sequence (DNA): TGTGCCAGCAGCCCTCGCCGGGTTTACAATGAAATCGAGCAGTTCTTC. The chain links TRBV21-1 to TRBJ2-1; the table gives TRBD1 as D, unverified against the DNA. TRBV21-1 counts as a pseudogene. The CDR3 runs 16 residues.

The CDR3 region is CSARETGQPWEEQYF. In nucleotides, the CDR3 is TGCAGTGCTAGAGAAACGGGACAGCCCTGGGAGGAGCAGTACTTC. V and J are TRBV20-1 and TRBJ2-7; 7 bases line up with TRBD1. V lost 0 bases, J lost 7 bases, and 12 bases stayed unmatched. The CDR3 loop spans 15 amino acids. CDR1 and CDR2 from the germline V gene are DFQATT and SNEGSKA (reference sequence).

This clonotype occurred a few times. The V gene is TRBV11-2, the J gene TRBJ1-1; 8 nucleotides match TRBD1. Trimming at V came to 0 bases and at J to 5 bases, leaving 5 bases not matched to a gene. The CDR3 extends over 15 amino acids. In germline, CDR1 is SGHAT, CDR2 FQNNGV. CDR3 nucleotides: TGTGCCAGCAGCTTAGATCAGGGGGCGGGAACTGAAGCTTTCTTT. Translation gives CASSLDQGAGTEAFF. Filled out from reference TRBV11-2 and TRBJ1-1, the complete variable domain reads EAGVAQSPRYKIIEKRQSVAFWCNPISGHATLYWYQQILGQGPKLLIQFQNNGVVDDSQLPKDRFSAERLKGVDSTLKIQPAKLEDSAVYLCASSLDQGAGTEAFFGQGTRLTVV.

The chain couples TRBV2 to TRBJ1-4; D gene ambiguous. The V gene lost 3 bases and the J gene lost 8 bases, with 16 bases spanning the gap. The CDR3 runs 15 residues. Per germline, CDR1 SNHLY and CDR2 FYNNEI. The CDR3 is CASSDLGKGEEKLFF. The CDR3 DNA reads TGTGCCAGCAGTGACCTAGGGAAGGGAGAAGAAAAACTGTTTTTT.

In this sample, this clonotype turned up a few times. The chain recombines TRBV12-3 or TRBV12-4 with TRBJ2-1; TRBD1 matches at 8 bases. J gave up 4 bases and V 8 bases, and 4 bases lay outside the gene matches. The CDR3 extends over 13 amino acids. CDR3 sequence: CASAGQGYNEQFF. DNA of the CDR3: TGTGCCAGCGCTGGACAGGGTTACAATGAGCAGTTCTTC.

This chain links TRBV4-1 with TRBJ2-3, with D maybe TRBD1 (6 bases). The germline CDR1 and CDR2 sequences are MGHRA and YSYEKL. Trimming took off 3 bases at V and 2 bases at J, with 12 bases between the two ends. This CDR3 spans 15 amino acids. The CDR3, as DNA: TGCGCCAGCAGCCAGACAGGTACCCCCACAGATACGCAGTATTTT. It codes for CASSQTGTPTDTQYF.

This clonotype has more than one count but fewer than ten. CDR3 nucleotides: TGCAGTGCTAGTACTAGCGGGGATACGCAGTATTTT. Residues: CSASTSGDTQYF. The rearrangement joins TRBV20-1 to TRBJ2-3; TRBD2 aligns across 9 bases. The CDR3 is made up of 12 amino acids. V was clipped by 3 bases and J by 6 bases; unmatched bases: 1. The germline V gene has CDR1 DFQATT and CDR2 SNEGSKA (reference sequence).